Below, 29 T cell receptor beta chains from the same sample are listed, as sequenced in a study of shared clonotypes between healthy human individuals. Repertoires were generated with immunoSEQ multiplex PCR, while TCRdb's copy carries only in-frame clones and drops some. This sample carries roughly 1 million clones, around 78% of them seen once, and the ten largest clones take 0.4% to 0.55%. Sequencing was done on a sample of memory CD4+ T cells from PBMCs. The subset is: CD45RA-negative fraction. These receptors came from a man aged 18 to 29 in good health. Some clones in this sample may be carry-over from other donors' samples.

Many counts were recorded for this clone. The CDR3 DNA sequence: TGTGCCAGCAGTTCCCCCCCCGGGACAGGCACAGATACGCAGTATTTT. Translated: CASSSPPGTGTDTQYF. The chain combines TRBV6-5 with TRBJ2-3; TRBD1 matches at 7 bases. V dropped 4 bases and J dropped 1; count of bases not matched to a gene: 8. This CDR3 has 16 residues. Germline CDR1 reads MNHEY; CDR2 reads SVGAGI.

The genes are TRBV5-1 and TRBJ1-2; TRBD1 agrees at 12 bases. The V and J ends lost 0 bases and 4 bases, in that order; junction bases with no gene match: 4. Looked up from germline, CDR1 is SGHRS and CDR2 is YFSETQ. The CDR3 is made up of 16 amino acids. CDR3 region: CASSLEGTGGTYGYTF. For the CDR3, the DNA is TGCGCCAGCAGCTTGGAGGGGACAGGGGGCACCTATGGCTACACCTTC.

V gene TRBV5-1 combines with J gene TRBJ2-1; the D gene is possibly TRBD1 (5 bases). This CDR3 has 14 residues. Germline-derived CDR1 and CDR2 are SGHRS and YFSETQ. The V end was cut by 1 base, the J end by 7 bases, with 12 bases between. CDR3 coding DNA: TGCGCCAGCAGCTTGTTGGCAGGGTTAAATGAGCAGTTCTTC. The encoded protein is CASSLLAGLNEQFF.

Written as DNA, the CDR3 is TGTGCCAGCAGTTTAATCTCTAGCGGGCTTTCCCTATACAATGAGCAGTTCTTC. This gives the protein CASSLISSGLSLYNEQFF. The V and J genes are TRBV28 and TRBJ2-1; 8 positions match TRBD2. CDR1 and CDR2 (germline): MDHEN, SYDVKM. The length of the CDR3 is 18 residues. V lost 2 bases, J lost 4 bases, and 13 bases stayed unmatched.

There are a few counts of this clone. Within the sample, other DNA sequences also encode this same CDR3. The chain combines TRBV7-2 with TRBJ1-5, with TRBD1 matching 7 bases. CDR3 length: 16 amino acids. Germline V gene sequence: CDR1 SGHTA, CDR2 FQGNSA. V trimming: 1 base; J trimming: 3 bases; junction bases outside the gene matches: 6. CDR3 protein: CASSLGAGGINQPQHF. For the CDR3, the DNA is TGTGCCAGCAGCTTAGGGGCAGGGGGGATCAATCAGCCCCAGCATTTT.

The gene calls are TRBV5-4 and TRBJ2-2; TRBD1 matches 10 bases. J gave up 5 bases and V 0 bases, and 4 bases lay outside the gene matches. Germline V gives CDR1 SGHNT, CDR2 YYREEE (reference sequence). This CDR3 contains 16 residues. For the CDR3, the DNA is TGTGCCAGCAGCTTGGGACAGGGGGCGGGAACCGGGGAGCTGTTTTTT. This codes for CASSLGQGAGTGELFF.

This clone was counted only a few times. The gene calls are TRBV5-1 and TRBJ2-7, with TRBD2 identical over 8 bases. This CDR3 contains 15 residues. The trim removed 2 bases at V and 6 bases at J, leaving 10 bases unmatched. Germline values: CDR1 SGHRS, CDR2 YFSETQ. Written as DNA, the CDR3 is TGCGCCAGCAGCTTTTCTCCAGCGGGAGCAGGCGAGCAGTACTTC. It yields the protein CASSFSPAGAGEQYF.

The chain joins TRBV6-1 to TRBJ2-3; D may match TRBD1 or TRBD2 (5 bases each). This CDR3 region has 12 residues. With 5 bases removed from V and 6 bases from J, the gap between germline ends came to 9 bases. Germline V gene lookup returns CDR1 MNHNS and CDR2 SASEGT. The CDR3 sequence: CASSLWGDTQYF. CDR3 coding DNA: TGTGCCAGCAGTCTTTGGGGGGATACGCAGTATTTT.

The CDR3 sequence is CAISESTAYQETQYF. Written as DNA, the CDR3 is TGTGCCATCAGTGAGTCGACAGCTTATCAAGAGACCCAGTACTTC. The genes are TRBV10-3 and TRBJ2-5, with D possibly matching TRBD1 (5 bases). The CDR3 covers 15 residues. V lost 0 bases, J lost 2 bases, and 10 bases lay in between. Germline values: CDR1 ENHRY, CDR2 SYGVKD.

In this sample, this clone turned up a few times. The chain uses TRBV19 and TRBJ1-4; D is unclear. The CDR3 has 13 amino acids. Trimming shortened V by 5 bases and J by 4 bases, and 8 bases separated the two germline ends. From germline, CDR1 is LNHDA and CDR2 SQIVND (reference sequence). In nucleotides, the CDR3 is TGTGCCAGTAGTGCGTGGGGTAATGAAAAACTGTTTTTT. Translating it yields CASSAWGNEKLFF.

This clone was observed a few times. The chain links TRBV6-1 to TRBJ1-1; D gene unclear. Germline CDR1 and CDR2: MNHNS and SASEGT. The CDR3 loop spans 15 amino acids. V was clipped by 2 bases and J by 4 bases, with 14 bases between them. CDR3 bases: TGTGCCAGCAGTGAAAGTTTGGGTACGGGCACTGAAGCTTTCTTT. This gives the protein CASSESLGTGTEAFF.

This chain links TRBV4-1 with TRBJ2-7; maybe TRBD2 (6 bases). The germline V gene has CDR1 MGHRA and CDR2 YSYEKL. The CDR3 extends over 17 amino acids. Trimming removed 4 bases from V and 2 bases from J, with 21 bases in between. The CDR3 is CASSPLERLVVPYEQYF. DNA of the CDR3: TGCGCCAGCAGCCCACTAGAACGACTAGTCGTTCCCTACGAGCAGTACTTC.

The rearrangement joins TRBV11-2 to TRBJ1-1; no definite D call. The length of the CDR3 is 13 residues. The germline V and J ends were trimmed by 5 bases and 0 bases, with 7 bases remaining between them. Per germline, CDR1 SGHAT and CDR2 FQNNGV. The CDR3 loop reads CASSMRLNTEAFF. In DNA form, the CDR3 reads TGTGCCAGCAGCATGAGGTTGAACACTGAAGCTTTCTTT.

This clone came up once. The chain's CDR3 is CASSLAGEGRGSGNTIYF. CDR3 coding DNA: TGCGCCAGCAGCTTGGCGGGGGAAGGAAGAGGCTCTGGAAACACCATATATTTT. The V and J genes are TRBV5-1 and TRBJ1-3; D possibly corresponds to TRBD1 (5 bases). Trimming shortened V by 0 bases and J by 0 bases, and 16 bases separated the two germline ends. There are 18 residues in the CDR3. CDR1 and CDR2 (germline): SGHRS, YFSETQ.

The gene calls are TRBV27 and TRBJ2-3, with 13 bases matching TRBD2. Germline V gene lookup returns CDR1 MNHEY and CDR2 SMNVEV (reference sequence). With 0 bases clipped from V and 6 bases from J, the junction kept 3 bases outside the gene matches. The CDR3 sequence is 16 residues long. The DNA of the CDR3 is TGTGCCAGCAGTTTATCACTAGCGGGGGGGAAGGATACGCAGTATTTT. As protein: CASSLSLAGGKDTQYF.

The chain combines TRBV6-4 with TRBJ2-1, with 14 bases lining up with TRBD2. Trimming at V came to 6 bases and at J to 8 bases, leaving 3 bases not matched to a gene. The CDR3 totals 14 residues. Germline values: CDR1 MRHNA, CDR2 SNTAGT. The CDR3 spells CASRGTSGSYEQFF. In DNA form, the CDR3 reads TGTGCCAGCAGAGGGACTAGCGGGAGTTATGAGCAGTTCTTC.

This rearrangement joins TRBV20-1 to TRBJ2-7, with unresolved D. Trimming stripped 3 bases from V and 5 bases from J, with 8 bases between. The CDR3 is 11 amino acids. Germline CDR1 reads DFQATT; CDR2 reads SNEGSKA (reference sequence). CDR3 DNA sequence: TGCAGTGCTAGTCACCCCGACGAGCAGTACTTC. As protein: CSASHPDEQYF.

The chain carries TRBV28 and TRBJ1-5; D gene uncertain. V shed 6 bases and J shed 0 bases, with 15 bases lying between them. The CDR3 is made up of 16 amino acids. Germline V gene data show CDR1 as MDHEN and CDR2 as SYDVKM. CDR3 nucleotide sequence: TGTGCCAGCAGGGACGAATCATTAGGTAGCAATCAGCCCCAGCATTTT. Encoded protein: CASRDESLGSNQPQHF.

The rearrangement links TRBV21-1 to TRBJ1-2. TRBV21-1 is listed as a pseudogene. The CDR3 runs 13 residues. The CDR3 here is CASSNFCNYGYTF. CDR3 DNA sequence: TGTGCCAGCAGCAATTTTTGTAACTATGGCTACACCTTC.

This clone occurred a few times. The chain's CDR3 is CASSDATGSGNTIYF. In DNA form, the CDR3 reads TGTGCCAGCAGTGATGCGACGGGCTCTGGAAACACCATATATTTT. This sequence joins TRBV2 and TRBJ1-3, with no clear D. The germline V gene encodes CDR1 SNHLY and CDR2 FYNNEI. This CDR3 spans 15 amino acids. Trimming pared 3 bases from V and 0 bases from J, leaving 9 bases between.

This clone was counted between two and nine times. This rearrangement joins TRBV6-5 to TRBJ1-2, with D possibly matching TRBD1 (5 bases). The germline CDR1 and CDR2 sequences are MNHEY and SVGAGI. V lost 7 bases and J lost 4, with 16 bases in between. The CDR3 runs to 14 residues. CDR3 nucleotide sequence: TGTGCCAGCAACATTGGGAGTGGGGGCTATGGCTACACCTTC. Translated: CASNIGSGGYGYTF.

The chain employs TRBV7-2 and TRBJ1-3; the D gene is possibly TRBD1 (6 bases). V was cut by 2 bases and J by 5 bases, with 13 bases left in between. Germline values: CDR1 SGHTA, CDR2 FQGNSA. CDR3 length: 15 amino acids. CDR3: CASSLTGTDRNTIYF. The CDR3 nucleotides read TGTGCCAGCAGCTTAACAGGGACCGACCGAAACACCATATATTTT.

Turning to this clone: Additional DNA sequences in this sample encode the identical CDR3. The gene calls are TRBV9 and TRBJ2-3, with D maybe TRBD1 (5 bases). Germline assignment: CDR1 SGDLS and CDR2 YYNGEE. The V end lost 1 base, the J end lost 6 bases, and 6 bases lay between the germline ends. The CDR3 runs 12 residues. Here the CDR3 DNA reads TGTGCCAGCAGCGTATCAGGGGATACGCAGTATTTT. This translates into CASSVSGDTQYF.

This clone was seen only a few times. This rearrangement joins TRBV6-6 to TRBJ2-7; D gene unclear. The V and J ends lost 5 bases and 5 bases respectively, with 10 bases between them. Germline V gene data show CDR1 as MNHNY and CDR2 as SVGAGI (reference sequence). The CDR3 runs to 12 residues. For the CDR3, the DNA is TGTGCCAGCAGTCCCCGACGGGACGAGCAGTACTTC. Protein product: CASSPRRDEQYF.

The chain recombines TRBV5-4 with TRBJ2-7; D tentatively fits TRBD1 or TRBD2 (6 bases each). Per the germline V gene, CDR1 is SGHNT and CDR2 is YYREEE (reference sequence). V lost 0 bases and J lost 5, with 15 bases in between. The CDR3 covers 15 residues. CDR3 coding DNA: TGTGCCAGCAGCTTGGAAGGGGGGCCGTTAGACGAGCAGTACTTC. This translates into CASSLEGGPLDEQYF.

V gene TRBV2 combines with J gene TRBJ2-7, with 10 nucleotides matching TRBD1. This CDR3 spans 15 amino acids. J lost 2 bases, V lost 7 bases, and 8 bases had no gene match. CDR1 and CDR2 (germline): SNHLY, FYNNEI. CDR3 coding DNA: TGTGCCAGCAACTCTCATGGACAGGGGGCCTACGAGCAGTACTTC. It encodes CASNSHGQGAYEQYF.

The V call is TRBV5-6, the J call TRBJ1-5, with a possible D match to TRBD1 (5 bases). V shed 0 bases and J shed 4 bases, with 14 bases lying between them. The CDR3 contains 16 residues. From germline, CDR1 is SGHDT and CDR2 YYEEEE. This chain's CDR3 is CASSLGRGVGNQPQHF. The CDR3 nucleotides are TGTGCCAGCAGCTTGGGGCGGGGCGTGGGAAATCAGCCCCAGCATTTT.

This clone was observed a handful of times. This chain uses TRBV7-8 with TRBJ2-2, with D possibly being TRBD2 (6 bases). The CDR3 has 14 residues. Germline assignment: CDR1 SGHVS and CDR2 FQNEAQ. The V end lost 4 bases, the J end lost 7 bases, and 13 bases lay between the germline ends. This chain's CDR3 is CASSSRGSFGELFF. CDR3 nucleotide sequence: TGTGCCAGCAGCTCGCGGGGAAGCTTCGGGGAGCTGTTTTTT.

The chain combines TRBV7-2 with TRBJ2-6, with TRBD1 matching over 7 bases. With 1 base clipped from V and 0 bases from J, the junction kept 0 bases outside the gene matches. This CDR3 spans 16 amino acids. Looked up from germline, CDR1 is SGHTA and CDR2 is FQGNSA. CDR3 sequence reads: CASSLGTGSGANVLTF. CDR3 bases: TGTGCCAGCAGCTTAGGGACAGGCTCTGGGGCCAACGTCCTGACTTTC.